The rows below give T cell receptor beta chains drawn from one sample of a study of cytomegalovirus exposure and HLA in healthy donors. Profiled with immunoSEQ multiplex PCR; TCRdb holds only in-frame clones, not every one. The profile shows 150,000 or so clones, over 65% of them singletons. The sequencing sample was made of PBMCs. These receptors were obtained from a man in his late teens or twenties in good health and CMV-seropositive. Both conserved end residues are part of each CDR3. A D gene is named only where the DNA matches it firmly. Size tells how often a clone was seen (once, few, many) or the class of an expanded clone, and some rows leave it out.

size	D	V	J	DNA	CDR3
NA	NA	TRBV6-1	TRBJ1-1	TGTGCCAGCAGTGAACCCCGGAGGGCGAACACTGAAGCTTTCTTT	CASSEPRRANTEAFF
NA	NA	TRBV25-1	TRBJ1-1	TGTGCCAGCAGTGAAAACAGGGCTTGGAACACTGAAGCTTTCTTT	CASSENRAWNTEAFF
few	NA	TRBV5-5	TRBJ1-1	TGTGCCAGCAGCTTCGGGTCTGGATCCCCTCATAAGAACACTGAAGCTTTCTTT	CASSFGSGSPHKNTEAFF
NA	TRBD2	TRBV6-1	TRBJ2-1	TGTGCCAGCAGCCGTAGGGCTAGCGGAAATGAGCAGTTCTTC	CASSRRASGNEQFF
NA	TRBD2	TRBV10-3	TRBJ2-5	TGTGCCATCAGCGAGCGGGGGCAAGAGACCCAGTACTTC	CAISERGQETQYF
NA	TRBD1	TRBV6-5	TRBJ1-1	TGTGCCAGCAGTATTTTACAGGGGGCATACACTGAAGCTTTCTTT	CASSILQGAYTEAFF
NA	TRBD2	TRBV10-1	TRBJ2-5	TGCGCCAGCAGTGAGGCGGGAACCGGCGGGAGTGGAGAGACCCAGTACTTC	CASSEAGTGGSGETQYF
few	TRBD1	TRBV2	TRBJ1-4	TGTGCCAGCAGGGTCGGGACAGGGTCGAATGAAAAACTGTTTTTT	CASRVGTGSNEKLFF
once	TRBD1	TRBV7-9	TRBJ1-2	TGTGCCTCGGTGGGACAGGGGAGTAGCGATGGCTACACCTTC	CASVGQGSSDGYTF
few	TRBD1	TRBV5-5	TRBJ2-1	TGTGCCAGCAGCTGGGGACAGGGGTCCTACAATGAGCAGTTCTTC	CASSWGQGSYNEQFF
few	NA	TRBV28	TRBJ1-2	TGTGCCAGCAGAGCCCCCGGGTGGAGAACAAGAAACTATGGCTACACCTTC	CASRAPGWRTRNYGYTF
NA	NA	TRBV5-6	TRBJ2-5	TGTGCCAGCAGCTTACAGGGTCAGGGGGGAGAGACCCAGTACTTC	CASSLQGQGGETQYF
NA	NA	TRBV5-4	TRBJ1-2	TGTGCCAGCAGCTTGCAAGGCCAGGGCGTTTACACCTTC	CASSLQGQGVYTF
NA	TRBD2	TRBV11-2	TRBJ2-1	TGTGCCAGCAGCCGCGGGACTAGCGGGAGATGGAATGAGCAGTTCTTC	CASSRGTSGRWNEQFF
NA	TRBD1	TRBV5-4	TRBJ1-2	TGTGCCAGCAACGGCGGGACAGCCGAAGGCTACACCTTC	CASNGGTAEGYTF
once	TRBD1	TRBV30	TRBJ1-5	TGTGCCTGGAGTGACGGGACAGGATTTGAGCCCCAGCATTTT	CAWSDGTGFEPQHF
few	NA	TRBV18	TRBJ1-2	TGTGCCAGCTCACCACCCGGACAGCAAAACTATGGCTACACCTTC	CASSPPGQQNYGYTF
once	NA	TRBV10-3	TRBJ1-6	TGTGCCATCACCAAAGGGGGAGGGGATAATTCACCCCTCCACTTT	CAITKGGGDNSPLHF
NA	NA	TRBV6-1	TRBJ1-3	TGTGCCAGCAGTGACCCGGCTGGAAACACCATATATTTT	CASSDPAGNTIYF
NA	TRBD1	TRBV9	TRBJ1-2	TGTGCCAGCAGCGGGGGACAGGGGGCTTATGGCTACACCTTC	CASSGGQGAYGYTF
NA	NA	TRBV4-1	TRBJ1-4	TGCGCCAGCAGCCAAGTCCGGGTTTTTGAAAAACTGTTTTTT	CASSQVRVFEKLFF
NA	TRBD1	TRBV13	TRBJ2-1	TGTGCCAGCAGCCCCAGGGACAGGGGGGTATGGCAGTTCTTC	CASSPRDRGVWQFF
NA	TRBD2	TRBV7-6	TRBJ2-2	TGTGCCAGCAGCTTAGGGACTAGCGGGGACGGCGGGGAGCTGTTTTTT	CASSLGTSGDGGELFF
NA	NA	TRBV29-1	TRBJ2-1	TGCAGCGTTGAAGACATGTCAGGCCCGAGTGAGCAGTTCTTC	CSVEDMSGPSEQFF
NA	NA	TRBV7-7	TRBJ2-1	TGTGCTAGCAGCCCGGGGCAGGGGTCTGCGTATGAGCAGTTCTTC	CASSPGQGSAYEQFF
NA	NA	TRBV11-1	TRBJ2-1	TGTGCCAGCAGCCCCCAGACTAGTTCCAATGAGCAGTTCTTC	CASSPQTSSNEQFF
few	NA	TRBV5-4	TRBJ2-5	TGTGCCAGCAGCCCCCCAGGGGCCTCAGAGACCCAGTACTTC	CASSPPGASETQYF
NA	NA	TRBV6-5	TRBJ1-2	TGTGCCAGCAGTTACCTCAGGGGCCTCCATGGCTACACCTTC	CASSYLRGLHGYTF
NA	NA	TRBV5-4	TRBJ1-2	TGTGCCAGCAGCTTGGCCGCTGGGGCAGGTGGTTACTATGGCTACACCTTC	CASSLAAGAGGYYGYTF
NA	TRBD1	TRBV7-7	TRBJ1-1	TGTGCTAGCAGCTTAGCACAGGGGACTGAAGCTTTCTTT	CASSLAQGTEAFF
NA	NA	TRBV5-4	TRBJ1-3	TGTGCCAGCAGCTTGGAACAGTACTCTGGAAACACCATATATTTT	CASSLEQYSGNTIYF
NA	NA	TRBV2	TRBJ1-1	TGTGCCAGCAGTTCGGAGTCTAACACTGAAGCTTTCTTT	CASSSESNTEAFF
NA	NA	TRBV6-1	TRBJ2-3	TGTGCCAGCAGTGAGGATCGACTAGGCCTAGATACGCAGTATTTT	CASSEDRLGLDTQYF